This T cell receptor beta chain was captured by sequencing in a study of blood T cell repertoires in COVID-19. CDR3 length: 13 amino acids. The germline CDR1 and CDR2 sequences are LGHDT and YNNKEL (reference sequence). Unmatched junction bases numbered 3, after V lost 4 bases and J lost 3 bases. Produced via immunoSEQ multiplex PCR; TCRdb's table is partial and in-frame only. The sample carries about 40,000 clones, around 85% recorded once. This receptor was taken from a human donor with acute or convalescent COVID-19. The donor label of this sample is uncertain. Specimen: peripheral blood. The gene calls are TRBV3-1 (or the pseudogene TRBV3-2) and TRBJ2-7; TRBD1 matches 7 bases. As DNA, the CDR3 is TGTGCCAGCAGCCCCTGGGACAGCTACGAGCAGTACTTC. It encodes CASSPWDSYEQYF.